The 21 T cell receptor beta chains listed next were all sequenced from one sample in a study of blood T cell repertoires in COVID-19. Clones were sequenced by immunoSEQ multiplex PCR, and TCRdb holds only the in-frame ones, with some missing. The profile shows 200,000 to 250,000 clones, around four fifths of them singletons. The sample consisted of peripheral blood. The receptors originated from a man younger than 40 with active or convalescent COVID-19.

Details on this clone: No DNA is shown, since the ends of the CDR3 on it are uncertain; the CDR3 is the one TCRdb lists. This chain links TRBV7-2 with TRBJ2-1; the D call TRBD2 from the table was never checked on the DNA. The CDR3 is 14 residues long, ends included. Germline V lookup: CDR1 SGHTA, CDR2 FQGNSA. The CDR3 spells CASSFLWEGGEQFF.

The rearrangement uses TRBV7-2 and TRBJ2-3; TRBD1 agrees at 7 bases. Germline CDR1 SGHTA, CDR2 FQGNSA. With 5 bases clipped from V and 2 bases from J, the junction kept 4 bases outside the gene matches. The CDR3 has 14 amino acids. CDR3 coding DNA: TGTGCCAGCAGCATGGGACAGCTCACAGATACGCAGTATTTT. It is translated as CASSMGQLTDTQYF.

The rearrangement uses TRBV14 and TRBJ2-3; D is undetermined. Germline loops: CDR1 SGHDN, CDR2 FVKESK. This CDR3 has 11 residues. Trimming removed 3 bases from V and 8 bases from J, with 6 bases in between. CDR3 sequence (DNA): TGTGCCAGCAGCCATGGCAGTACGCAGTATTTT. Amino acid sequence: CASSHGSTQYF. Supplemented by reference TRBV14 and TRBJ2-3, the full variable domain reads EAGVTQFPSHSVIEKGQTVTLRCDPISGHDNLYWYRRVMGKEIKFLLHFVKESKQDESGMPNNRFLAERTGGTYSTLKVQPAELEDSGVYFCASSHGSTQYFGPGTRLTVL.

The chain is built from TRBV27 and TRBJ2-7; 9 nucleotides align to TRBD1. Germline values: CDR1 MNHEY, CDR2 SMNVEV (reference sequence). CDR3 size: 17 residues. After removal of 5 bases from V and 2 bases from J, the junction contained 13 bases not matched to a gene. CDR3: CASSTLGQGGAPYEQYF. CDR3 DNA sequence: TGTGCCAGCAGTACCCTGGGACAGGGAGGGGCGCCCTACGAGCAGTACTTC.

The rearrangement links TRBV11-1 to TRBJ2-2, with D possibly being TRBD2 (6 bases). V lost 6 bases and J lost 6, with 11 bases in between. Germline CDR1 and CDR2: SGHAT and FQDESV (reference sequence). This CDR3 is built from 13 residues. Here the CDR3 reads CASRGGHAGELFF. The CDR3 bases are TGTGCCAGCAGGGGGGGTCATGCCGGGGAGCTGTTTTTT.

This sequence joins TRBV24-1 and TRBJ2-1; D is uncertain. This CDR3 spans 14 amino acids. Trimming pared 7 bases from V and 2 bases from J, leaving 11 bases between. Per germline, CDR1 KGHDR and CDR2 SFDVKD. The CDR3 here is CATRNSEPYNEQFF. The CDR3 DNA reads TGTGCCACCAGAAACAGTGAGCCCTACAATGAGCAGTTCTTC.

This clone has a single count. This chain links TRBV18 with TRBJ2-1; 14 positions agree with TRBD2. The CDR3 is 18 amino acids. V lost 3 bases to trimming and J lost 2 bases; unmatched junction nucleotides: 6. Germline V CDR1 and CDR2: KGHSH, LQKENI. CDR3 bases: TGTGCCAGCTCACCGGGACTAGCGGGGGATGGTCCCTACAATGAGCAGTTCTTC. The encoded protein is CASSPGLAGDGPYNEQFF.

This chain connects TRBV19 to TRBJ2-5; the D is unclear. The CDR3 loop spans 12 amino acids. Germline values: CDR1 LNHDA, CDR2 SQIVND (reference sequence). The ends were cut back, 3 bases at V and 5 bases at J, with 7 bases in the middle. The DNA of the CDR3 is TGTGCCAGTAGTATGAGCAAGGAGACCCAGTACTTC. Translating gives CASSMSKETQYF.

The chain uses TRBV5-1 and TRBJ2-1; TRBD2 is a possible D gene (5 bases). Between the trimmed V and J ends, which lost 2 bases and 0 bases, there was a span of 9 bases. CDR3 size: 15 residues. Germline CDR1 SGHRS, CDR2 YFSETQ. Here the CDR3 DNA reads TGCGCCAGCAGCTTCGGGGAGAGCTCCTACAATGAGCAGTTCTTC. Residues: CASSFGESSYNEQFF.

The chain carries TRBV2 and TRBJ2-3; no definite D call. The CDR3 has 14 residues. Trimming pared 7 bases from V and 2 bases from J, leaving 13 bases between. In germline, CDR1 is SNHLY, CDR2 FYNNEI. CDR3 sequence reads: CASNEVHSTDTQYF. The CDR3 nucleotides read TGTGCCAGCAATGAGGTTCACTCCACAGATACGCAGTATTTT.

V usage is TRBV30 and J usage is TRBJ1-4; no reliable D call. This CDR3 region has 12 residues. The V gene lost 3 bases and the J gene lost 7 bases, with 9 bases spanning the gap. Germline V gene data show CDR1 as GTSNPN and CDR2 as SVGIG (reference sequence). The CDR3 DNA reads as TGTGCCTGGAGCCGTCTGAGTGAAAAACTGTTTTTT. It specifies CAWSRLSEKLFF. Full variable domain (outside the CDR3, taken from reference TRBV30 and TRBJ1-4): SQTIHQWPATLVQPVGSPLSLECTVEGTSNPNLYWYRQAAGRGLQLLFYSVGIGQISSEVPQNLSASRPQDRQFILSSKKLLLSDSGFYLCAWSRLSEKLFFGSGTQLSVL.

The gene calls are TRBV27 and TRBJ1-3; no clear D. V was trimmed by 4 bases and J by 1 base, leaving 8 bases between them. In germline, CDR1 is MNHEY, CDR2 SMNVEV (reference sequence). The CDR3 is made up of 14 amino acids. CDR3 residues: CASSSESSGNTIYF. The CDR3 DNA sequence: TGTGCCAGCAGTTCTGAGTCGTCTGGAAACACCATATATTTT.

V is TRBV9 and J is TRBJ2-2, with a weak D call TRBD2 (6 bases). The CDR3 is made up of 15 amino acids. Trimming stripped 1 base from V and 1 base from J, with 8 bases between. Germline CDR1 reads SGDLS; CDR2 reads YYNGEE. DNA for the CDR3: TGTGCCAGCAGCGTAAGGGACTTGAACACCGGGGAGCTGTTTTTT. This codes for CASSVRDLNTGELFF.

This CDR3 is CAISESGAQRNTEAFF. CDR3 coding DNA: TGTGCCATCAGTGAGTCAGGGGCCCAAAGAAACACTGAAGCTTTCTTT. V is TRBV10-3 and J is TRBJ1-1; the D gene is possibly TRBD1 (5 bases). Deletions cut 0 bases from V and 2 bases from J, with 13 bases between. The CDR3 is made up of 16 amino acids. Germline-derived CDR1 and CDR2 are ENHRY and SYGVKD.

The rearrangement joins TRBV14 to TRBJ2-3; possibly TRBD1 for D (6 bases). In germline, CDR1 is SGHDN, CDR2 FVKESK. The V gene lost 0 bases and the J gene lost 3 bases, with 13 bases spanning the gap. The CDR3 is 16 amino acids. CDR3 in amino acids: CASSQEGAVWTDTQYF. The CDR3 DNA reads TGTGCCAGCAGCCAAGAGGGGGCGGTGTGGACAGATACGCAGTATTTT.

V is TRBV4-1 and J is TRBJ1-1; D not resolved. V was clipped by 3 bases and J by 4 bases, with 12 bases between them. Looked up from germline, CDR1 is MGHRA and CDR2 is YSYEKL. The CDR3 is 14 amino acids. This chain's CDR3 is CASSHGREGTEAFF. Written as DNA, the CDR3 is TGCGCCAGCAGCCATGGCCGGGAGGGCACTGAAGCTTTCTTT.

The V and J genes are TRBV7-9 and TRBJ1-5, with D unclear. Germline V gene lookup returns CDR1 SEHNR and CDR2 FQNEAQ (reference sequence). The CDR3 loop spans 13 amino acids. V was pared by 3 bases and J by 5 bases, with 8 bases between. The CDR3 here is CASSLVRDQPQHF. For the CDR3, the DNA is TGTGCCAGCAGCTTGGTCCGCGATCAGCCCCAGCATTTT.

The rearrangement uses TRBV6-2 or TRBV6-3 and TRBJ2-7; unclear D gene. The germline V and J ends were trimmed by 2 bases and 6 bases, with 8 bases remaining between them. The length of the CDR3 is 12 residues. Germline loops: CDR1 MNHEY, CDR2 SVGEGT. CDR3 in amino acids: CASSYQAGEQYF. CDR3 DNA: TGTGCCAGCAGTTACCAGGCCGGCGAGCAGTACTTC.

The CDR3 spells CASAENYEQYF. Written as DNA, the CDR3 is TGTGCCAGCGCAGAAAACTACGAGCAGTACTTC. The chain joins TRBV2 to TRBJ2-7; unclear D gene. This CDR3 is 11 amino acids long. CDR1 SNHLY and CDR2 FYNNEI come from the germline V gene. V lost 8 bases and J 3 bases, leaving 8 bases between the germline ends. Filled out from reference TRBV2 and TRBJ2-7, the complete variable domain reads EPEVTQTPSHQVTQMGQEVILRCVPISNHLYFYWYRQILGQKVEFLVSFYNNEISEKSEIFDDQFSVERPDGSNFTLKIRSTKLEDSAMYFCASAENYEQYFGPGTRLTVT.

The V gene is TRBV6-4, the J gene TRBJ1-2; 8 nucleotides line up with TRBD1. The germline V gene encodes CDR1 MRHNA and CDR2 SNTAGT. V shed 5 bases, J shed 2 bases, and the junction held 13 bases outside the gene matches. CDR3 length: 17 amino acids. For the CDR3, the DNA is TGTGCCAGCAGTTTGGAGACAGGGGACCCTTCAAACTATGGCTACACCTTC. This encodes CASSLETGDPSNYGYTF.

V is TRBV15 and J is TRBJ2-1, with 11 bases identical to TRBD1. V dropped 1 base and J dropped 6; count of bases not matched to a gene: 2. The germline gives CDR1 LNHNV, CDR2 YYDKDF (reference sequence). This CDR3 is built from 15 residues. The CDR3 is CATSRVGTGGNEQFF. The CDR3 region has the DNA TGTGCCACCAGCAGAGTTGGGACAGGGGGCAATGAGCAGTTCTTC.